A selection of T cell receptor beta chains follows, all from one sample in a study of human T cells and chemical hapten exposure. Using its own MiXCR run on the RACE reads, TCRdb lists one record per CDR3 protein. The table has around 380,000 distinct CDR3 sequences, roughly 4.8% seen once. Here the sequenced sample was whole blood, taken in connection with sensitization to the hapten diphenylcyclopropenone (DPC). All receptors derive from a woman in her forties or fifties with alopecia areata. Some clones in this sample may be carry-over from other donors' samples. The CDR3 runs from the conserved cysteine through the conserved F or W. A D gene is named only where the DNA matches it firmly. Not all rows give a size; the values are once, few, many and, for expanded clones, a class.

cdr3_nt cdr3_aa j_call d_call cdr3_length v_call clone_size
TGTGCCAGCACCTTACTAGCGGGGGGTGTAGATGAGCAGTTCTTC CASTLLAGGVDEQFF TRBJ2-1 TRBD2 15 TRBV27 few
TGTGCCAGCAGCATCCCTAGCGGGAGGGCCGTCACAGATACGCAGTATTTT CASSIPSGRAVTDTQYF TRBJ2-3 . 17 TRBV21-1 many
TGTGCCTGGCTGGGACAGGGGGCAACCTACGAGCAGTACTTC CAWLGQGATYEQYF TRBJ2-7 TRBD1 14 TRBV30 few
TGTGCCAGCAGCTTAAATTTCCGGTTCGCACGCACAGATACGCAGTATTTT CASSLNFRFARTDTQYF TRBJ2-3 . 17 TRBV13 many
TGTGCCAGCAGTTATCTAGCGGGGGGGCAAGAGACCCAGTACTTC CASSYLAGGQETQYF TRBJ2-5 TRBD2 15 TRBV6-5 many
TGTGCCAGCAGTACCCTCCGGACAGGCCCGTCCTCTGGAAACACCATATATTTT CASSTLRTGPSSGNTIYF TRBJ1-3 TRBD1 18 TRBV6-1 .
TGCGCCAGCAGCTGGGCGTTGGATACGCAGTATTTT CASSWALDTQYF TRBJ2-3 . 12 TRBV5-1 few
TGCGCCAGCAGCTTAAGGACCTCCAATACGCAGTATTTT CASSLRTSNTQYF TRBJ2-3 . 13 TRBV5-1 many
TGTGCCTGGAGTGGGGGGCGCGATCAGCCCCAGCATTTT CAWSGGRDQPQHF TRBJ1-5 . 13 TRBV30 many
TGTGCCAGCAGCCCCCGGCAGGTCACAGATACGCAGTATTTT CASSPRQVTDTQYF TRBJ2-3 . 14 TRBV7-9 few
TGTGCCAGCAGCTTGGTCAGGGAGGGGAGACCTGAAGCTTTCTTT CASSLVREGRPEAFF TRBJ1-1 . 15 TRBV5-4 many
TGTGCCAGCGGGAGACAGGGTAGCAATCAGCCCCAGCATTTT CASGRQGSNQPQHF TRBJ1-5 TRBD1 14 TRBV6-5 many